The clone carrying this T cell receptor beta chain was seen only a few times. Trimming pared 4 bases from V and 4 bases from J, leaving 14 bases between. Germline lookup yields CDR1 SGHRS and CDR2 YFSETQ. This CDR3 comprises 14 residues. TCRdb called the 5' RACE reads again in MiXCR, with one record for every CDR3 protein. Seen here are approximately 47,000 distinct CDR3 sequences, roughly 28% observed once, and the top ten hold under 2.5%. The V and J genes are TRBV5-1 and TRBJ1-1, with D possibly being TRBD1 (5 bases). Specimen: naive CD4+ T cells sorted from blood. Subset defined: naive CD4+ T cells, CD4+CD45RA+CD25-. The TCR sequence derives from a female donor with breast cancer. The CDR3 bases are TGCGCCAGCAGCGGACAAGACTCCTCCACTGAAGCTTTCTTT. Protein product: CASSGQDSSTEAFF.